The source of this T cell receptor (beta chain) is a study of HIV-infected patients and healthy controls. This clonotype is categorized as medium-sized. Antiretroviral therapy had run roughly three months, about 14 weeks, before follow-up blood collection. The repertoire came from unfractionated whole blood and reflected all unsorted peripheral T cells. The CDR3 runs 15 residues. CDR1 is SGHTA and CDR2 is FQGNSA in the germline V gene. Trimming at V came to 4 bases and at J to 6 bases, leaving 8 bases not matched to a gene. Around 500 ng RNA was reverse transcribed with alpha and beta constant-region primers. Separate chain-specific third strand synthesis with multiplexing indices produced the alpha and beta libraries. TCRdb re-derived calls from the 5' RACE reads in MiXCR, one entry per CDR3 protein. The repertoire includes about 8,600 distinct CDR3 sequences, roughly 8.1% of them detected once, and around a tenth sits in the top ten.

The origin of this receptor is an adult with HIV infection. This material consisted of blood, taken during antiretroviral therapy. The chain links TRBV7-2 to TRBJ2-5; 10 bases fit TRBD1. DNA for the CDR3: TGTGCCAGCAGCTCCTACAGGGACAGGGGACAGACCCAGTACTTC. Translated, it gives CASSSYRDRGQTQYF. Supplemented by reference TRBV7-2 and TRBJ2-5, the full variable domain reads GAGVSQSPSNKVTEKGKDVELRCDPISGHTALYWYRQSLGQGLEFLIYFQGNSAPDKSGLPSDRFSAERTGGSVSTLTIQRTQQEDSAVYLCASSSYRDRGQTQYFGPGTRLLVL.